This T cell receptor (beta chain) was profiled in a study of STAT3 mutations in large granular lymphocyte leukemia. Study observations and caveats: Some patients had persisting codominant clonotypes that could mask small clones. TCR clonotype switching after therapy occurred in about 30% of the 18 patients. In several patients, dominant TCR clone burden exceeded STAT3 mutant burden, suggesting STAT3 mutation arose secondarily. Clonal expansion was inferred from other time points because no sample existed at each clone's first appearance. Every T-LGLL patient had at least one immunodominant TCRbeta clonotype.

Repertoires were generated with immunoSEQ multiplex PCR, while TCRdb's copy carries only in-frame clones and drops some. The data contain about 15,000 clones, approximately 91% of them singletons. In the case of this clone: Its antigen remains unidentified.

The TCR sequence derives from a woman aged 50 to 60 with T-cell large granular lymphocyte leukemia. Some clones in this sample may be carry-over from other donors' samples. The sequenced sample was peripheral blood mononuclear cells.

CDR3 in amino acids: CAWTLGTGGVYGYTF. CDR3 DNA: TGTGCCTGGACCCTTGGGACAGGGGGCGTCTATGGCTACACCTTC. The V call is TRBV30, the J call TRBJ1-2; 12 bases map to TRBD1. V lost 4 bases and J lost 4; bases outside the gene matches: 7. The germline V gene encodes CDR1 GTSNPN and CDR2 SVGIG (reference sequence). The CDR3 extends over 15 amino acids.